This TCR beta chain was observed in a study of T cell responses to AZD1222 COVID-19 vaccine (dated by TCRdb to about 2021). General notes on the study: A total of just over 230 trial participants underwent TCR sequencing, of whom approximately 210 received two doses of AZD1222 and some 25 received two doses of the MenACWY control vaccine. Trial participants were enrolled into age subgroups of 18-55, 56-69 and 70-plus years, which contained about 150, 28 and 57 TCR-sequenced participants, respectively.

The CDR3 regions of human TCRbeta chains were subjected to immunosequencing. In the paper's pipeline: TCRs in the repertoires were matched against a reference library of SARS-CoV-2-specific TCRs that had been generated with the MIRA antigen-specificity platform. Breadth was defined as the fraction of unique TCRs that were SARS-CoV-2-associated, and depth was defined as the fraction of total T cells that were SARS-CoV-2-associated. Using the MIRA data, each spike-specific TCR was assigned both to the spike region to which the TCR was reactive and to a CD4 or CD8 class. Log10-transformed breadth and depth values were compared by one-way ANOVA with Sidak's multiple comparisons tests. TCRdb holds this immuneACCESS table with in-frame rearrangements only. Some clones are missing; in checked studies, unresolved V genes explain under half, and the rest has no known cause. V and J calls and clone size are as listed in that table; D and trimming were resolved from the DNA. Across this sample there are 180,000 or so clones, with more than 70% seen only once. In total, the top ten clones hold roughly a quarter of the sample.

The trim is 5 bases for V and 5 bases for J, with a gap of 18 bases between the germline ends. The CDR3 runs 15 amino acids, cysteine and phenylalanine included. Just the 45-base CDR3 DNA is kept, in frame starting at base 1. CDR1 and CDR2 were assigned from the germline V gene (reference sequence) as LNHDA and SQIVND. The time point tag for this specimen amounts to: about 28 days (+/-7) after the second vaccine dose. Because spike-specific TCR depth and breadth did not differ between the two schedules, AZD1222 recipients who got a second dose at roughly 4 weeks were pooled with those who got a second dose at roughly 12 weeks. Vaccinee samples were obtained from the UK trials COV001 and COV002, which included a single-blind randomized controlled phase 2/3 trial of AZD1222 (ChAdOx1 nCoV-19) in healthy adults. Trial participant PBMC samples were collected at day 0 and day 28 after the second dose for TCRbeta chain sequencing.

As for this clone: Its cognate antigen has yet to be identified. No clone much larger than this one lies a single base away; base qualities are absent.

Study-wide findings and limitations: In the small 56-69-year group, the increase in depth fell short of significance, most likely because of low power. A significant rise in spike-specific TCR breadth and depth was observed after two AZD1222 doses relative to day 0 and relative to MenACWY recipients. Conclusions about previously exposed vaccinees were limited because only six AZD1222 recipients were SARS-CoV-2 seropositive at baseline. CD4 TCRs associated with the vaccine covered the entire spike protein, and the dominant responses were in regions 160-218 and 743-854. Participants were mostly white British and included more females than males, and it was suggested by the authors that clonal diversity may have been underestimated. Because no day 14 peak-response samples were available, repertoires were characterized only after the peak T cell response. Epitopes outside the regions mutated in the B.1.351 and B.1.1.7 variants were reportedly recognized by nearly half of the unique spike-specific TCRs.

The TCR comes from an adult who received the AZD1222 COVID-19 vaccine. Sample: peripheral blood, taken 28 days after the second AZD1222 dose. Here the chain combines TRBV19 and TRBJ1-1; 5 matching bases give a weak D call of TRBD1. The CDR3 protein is CASSSWGTSETEAFF. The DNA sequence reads TGTGCCAGTAGTTCCTGGGGGACGAGCGAGACTGAAGCTTTCTTT.